The rows below give T cell receptor beta chains drawn from one sample of a study of control samples from healthy donors and cancer patients. Generated by immunoSEQ multiplex PCR, the TCRdb table keeps only in-frame clones and is missing some. The profile covers 130,000 or so clones, with roughly 90% appearing a single time and around 7.6% taken by the ten largest. The material sequenced was PBMCs. The receptors were sampled from a man aged 50-60 years with head and neck cancer. The CDR3 runs from the conserved cysteine through the conserved F or W. D genes are given only for firm matches. A clone size is listed for some rows: how often the clone was seen (once, few, many), or a class if it is expanded.

>NA|TRBJ2-3|NA|TRBV5-4
TGTGCCAGCAGCTTGACGGCTAGCACAGATACGCAGTATTTT
CASSLTASTDTQYF
>NA|TRBJ2-1|TRBD1|TRBV6-1
TGTGCCAGCAGTGAGACCCCAACAGGGGGGACCTACAATGAGCAGTTCTTC
CASSETPTGGTYNEQFF
>NA|TRBJ2-3|NA|TRBV1
TGCACCAGCAGCCACCCCCCGCCCCGTAAGGGCACAGATACGCAGTATTTT
CTSSHPPPRKGTDTQYF
>NA|TRBJ2-3|NA|TRBV18
TGTGCCAGCTCACCTCGGCAGCGGAGGCAGGGCGATACGCAGTATTTT
CASSPRQRRQGDTQYF
>NA|TRBJ2-7|TRBD1|TRBV4-2
TGTGCCAGCAGCCAAGTTGAGAGAGACAGGGGGCACGAGCAGTACTTC
CASSQVERDRGHEQYF
>NA|TRBJ1-3|NA|TRBV2
TGTGCCAGCAGTCTTTCACCGAACTCTGGAAACACCATATATTTT
CASSLSPNSGNTIYF
>NA|TRBJ2-7|TRBD1|TRBV6-5
TGTGCCAGCAGACAGGGGGAGGCCTACGAGCAGTACTTC
CASRQGEAYEQYF
>once|TRBJ2-1|NA|TRBV6-2/TRBV6-3
TGTGCCAGCAGTTATCGGCCTGATGAGCAGTTCTTC
CASSYRPDEQFF
>few|TRBJ1-1|NA|TRBV7-3
TGTGCCAGCAGCCAAGGGTCGGGTGGCACTGAAGCTTTCTTT
CASSQGSGGTEAFF
>NA|TRBJ2-1|NA|TRBV3-1/TRBV3-2
TGTGCCAGCAGCCGGGAGACTTCGTCCTTACTCAATGAGCAGTTCTTC
CASSRETSSLLNEQFF
>NA|TRBJ1-1|TRBD1|TRBV5-1
TGCGCCAGCAGCCCAGGCTTGCCAGGGGGCAACACTGAAGCTTTCTTT
CASSPGLPGGNTEAFF
>NA|TRBJ2-1|TRBD2|TRBV9
TGTGCCAGCAGCGAAACGGGAGGGAGGGATGAGCAGTTCTTC
CASSETGGRDEQFF
>NA|TRBJ2-3|NA|TRBV13
TGTGCCAGCAGCCCAGGACGGACTTTTACTAGCACAGATACGCAGTATTTT
CASSPGRTFTSTDTQYF
>once|TRBJ1-5|TRBD1|TRBV7-2
TGTGCCAGCAGCACTCGACAGGGTGAGGGGCAGCCCCAGCATTTT
CASSTRQGEGQPQHF
>once|TRBJ2-3|NA|TRBV18
TGTGCCAGCTCGGGCAGGGGGGATGGCACAGATACGCAGTATTTT
CASSGRGDGTDTQYF
>NA|TRBJ2-1|TRBD1|TRBV5-8
TGTGCCAGCAGCATAAGGACAGGGCTTAATGGGGAGGAGGAGCAGTTCTTC
CASSIRTGLNGEEEQFF
>NA|TRBJ2-2|NA|TRBV7-9
TGTGCCAGCAGCTTATACACAGGGAACACCGGGGAGCTGTTTTTT
CASSLYTGNTGELFF
>NA|TRBJ2-7|NA|TRBV28
TGTGCCAGCAGTTCTGCAATCGGGAACCCATCTTACGAGCAGTACTTC
CASSSAIGNPSYEQYF
>NA|TRBJ1-5|TRBD1|TRBV11-3
TGTGCCAGCAGCTTAATTAACAGGGGCTATCAGCCCCAGCATTTT
CASSLINRGYQPQHF
>NA|TRBJ2-7|TRBD2|TRBV5-4
TGTGCCAGCAGCCGTCCGGGACTAGCTCCCCACGAGCAGTACTTC
CASSRPGLAPHEQYF
>NA|TRBJ2-3|TRBD2|TRBV6-5
TGTGCCAGCAGTTACAGGACTAGCGGCACAGATACGCAGTATTTT
CASSYRTSGTDTQYF
>NA|TRBJ2-3|TRBD2|TRBV27
TGTGCCAGCAGCAGGACGGGACTAGCGGAATATACGCAGTATTTT
CASSRTGLAEYTQYF
>NA|TRBJ2-7|NA|TRBV28
TGTGCCAGCAGTTACCCCGGGCAGGGAAGTAACGAGCAGTACTTC
CASSYPGQGSNEQYF
>few|TRBJ1-1|NA|TRBV2
TGTGCCAGCAGTGAAGATCGGCCTTTCGGGGATGCTTTCTTT
CASSEDRPFGDAFF
>NA|TRBJ2-2|NA|TRBV11-2
TGTGCCAGCAGCTTAGATCGACAGTTCACCGGGGAGCTGTTTTTT
CASSLDRQFTGELFF
>once|TRBJ2-7|TRBD1|TRBV27
TGTGCCAGCAGTTTATCGGCCGGACAGGGTGAGCAGTACTTC
CASSLSAGQGEQYF
>once|TRBJ2-7|NA|TRBV24-1
TGTGCCACCAGTGGGGCCGACAGGTTGGAGCAGTACTTC
CATSGADRLEQYF
>NA|TRBJ1-6|NA|TRBV19
TGTGCCAGTAGGATCGGAAATTCACCCCTCCACTTT
CASRIGNSPLHF
>NA|TRBJ2-1|TRBD2|TRBV7-3
TGTGCCAGCAGCTTAACGAGGGGCGGGGGAAGGGATGAGCAGTTCTTC
CASSLTRGGGRDEQFF
>NA|TRBJ2-3|NA|TRBV6-1
TGTGCCAGCAGTGAATGGGGGGTAGGCACAGATACGCAGTATTTT
CASSEWGVGTDTQYF
>NA|TRBJ1-6|TRBD1|TRBV2
TGTGCCAGCAGCGGGGTGACAGGGAGCTCCTATAATTCACCCCTCCACTTT
CASSGVTGSSYNSPLHF
>NA|TRBJ2-3|TRBD2|TRBV25-1
TGTGCCAGCAGTGTACCTAGCGGGGAAAGCCCGCCAGATACGCAGTATTTT
CASSVPSGESPPDTQYF
>NA|TRBJ1-1|NA|TRBV21-1
TGTGCCAGCAGCAAAGTGGGGAGCCCCAACACTGAAGCTTTCTTT
CASSKVGSPNTEAFF
>NA|TRBJ2-4|TRBD1|TRBV7-2
TGTGCCAGCAGCTACCCTAATGCCGACAGGGGGAACATTCAGTACTTC
CASSYPNADRGNIQYF
>NA|TRBJ2-3|NA|TRBV27
TGTGCCAGCAGGACCGAGTTACGGGATACGCAGTATTTT
CASRTELRDTQYF
>NA|TRBJ2-7|TRBD2|TRBV5-6
TGTGCCAGCAGCCTGGGACTAGCGGGTCTGAGCTCCTACGAGCAGTACTTC
CASSLGLAGLSSYEQYF
>NA|TRBJ1-5|TRBD1|TRBV6-1
TGTGCCATCGGGACAGGGCATCAGCCCCAGCATTTT
CAIGTGHQPQHF
>NA|TRBJ2-5|TRBD1|TRBV19
TGTGCCAGTAGTAAAGGACAGGTGGAGACCCAGTACTTC
CASSKGQVETQYF
>NA|TRBJ2-5|NA|TRBV9
TGTGCCAGCAGCGTAGGCCACAGCCAAGAGACCCAGTACTTC
CASSVGHSQETQYF
>once|TRBJ1-6|TRBD1|TRBV4-1
TGCGCCAGCAGCCTAGGACAGGGGGATTCACCCCTCCACTTT
CASSLGQGDSPLHF
>NA|TRBJ2-1|NA|TRBV30
TGTGCCTGGAGTGGGTTAGCGACTTACAATGAGCAGTTCTTC
CAWSGLATYNEQFF
>NA|TRBJ1-2|NA|TRBV30
TGTGCCTGGAGTAGAGGGAACTATGGCTACACCTTC
CAWSRGNYGYTF
>NA|TRBJ2-3|NA|TRBV7-9
TGTGCCAGCAGCTGGGGCACAGATACGCAGTATTTT
CASSWGTDTQYF
>NA|TRBJ2-3|NA|TRBV5-1
TGCGCCAGCAGCTTGGCCCAGGGCCAAGATACGCAGTATTTT
CASSLAQGQDTQYF
>NA|TRBJ1-5|NA|TRBV28
TGTGCCAGCAGTCTCGTGGGGGCCCAGCCCCAGCATTTT
CASSLVGAQPQHF
>NA|TRBJ2-7|TRBD1|TRBV18
TGTGCCAGCTCACCCAAGGACAGGGACAACGAGCAGTACTTC
CASSPKDRDNEQYF